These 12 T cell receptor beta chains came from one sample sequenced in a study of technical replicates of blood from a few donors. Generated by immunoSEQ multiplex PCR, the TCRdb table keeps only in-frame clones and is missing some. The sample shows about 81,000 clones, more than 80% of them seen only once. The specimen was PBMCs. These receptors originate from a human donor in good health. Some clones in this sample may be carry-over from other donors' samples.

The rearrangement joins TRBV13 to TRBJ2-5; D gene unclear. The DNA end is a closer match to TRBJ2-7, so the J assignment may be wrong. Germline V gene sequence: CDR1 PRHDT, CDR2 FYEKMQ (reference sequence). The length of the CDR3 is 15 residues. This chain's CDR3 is CASSLGPAASYEQYF. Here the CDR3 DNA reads TGTGCCAGCAGCTTAGGTCCCGCGGCGTCCTACGAGCAGTACTTC.

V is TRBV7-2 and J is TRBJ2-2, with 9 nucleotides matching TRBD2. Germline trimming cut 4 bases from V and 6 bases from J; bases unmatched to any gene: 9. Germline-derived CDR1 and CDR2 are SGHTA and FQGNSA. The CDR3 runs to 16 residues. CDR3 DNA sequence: TGTGCCAGCAGCTACCTTAGCGGGAGAGAGTCCGGGGAGCTGTTTTTT. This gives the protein CASSYLSGRESGELFF.

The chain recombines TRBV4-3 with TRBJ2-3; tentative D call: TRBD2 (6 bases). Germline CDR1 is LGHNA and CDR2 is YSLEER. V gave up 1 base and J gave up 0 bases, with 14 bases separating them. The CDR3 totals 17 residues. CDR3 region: CASSQVMVRGSTDTQYF. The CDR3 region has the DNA TGCGCCAGCAGCCAAGTCATGGTTCGGGGGAGCACAGATACGCAGTATTTT.

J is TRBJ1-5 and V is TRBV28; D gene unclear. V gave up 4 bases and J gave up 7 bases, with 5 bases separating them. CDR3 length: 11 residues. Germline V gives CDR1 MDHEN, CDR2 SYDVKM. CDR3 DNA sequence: TGTGCCAGCAGTTCTTTACAGCCCCAGCATTTT. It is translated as CASSSLQPQHF.

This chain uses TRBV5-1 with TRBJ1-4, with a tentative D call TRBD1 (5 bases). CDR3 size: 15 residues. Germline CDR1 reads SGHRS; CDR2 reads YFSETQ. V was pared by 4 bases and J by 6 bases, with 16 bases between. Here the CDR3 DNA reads TGCGCCAGCAGCGTAAGCGGGACGGATGATGAAAAACTGTTTTTT. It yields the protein CASSVSGTDDEKLFF.

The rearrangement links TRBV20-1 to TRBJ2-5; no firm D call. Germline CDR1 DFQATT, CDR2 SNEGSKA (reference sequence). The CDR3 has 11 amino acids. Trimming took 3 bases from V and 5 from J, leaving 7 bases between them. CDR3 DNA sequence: TGCAGTGCTAGTCCTCCGGAGACCCAGTACTTC. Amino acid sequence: CSASPPETQYF.

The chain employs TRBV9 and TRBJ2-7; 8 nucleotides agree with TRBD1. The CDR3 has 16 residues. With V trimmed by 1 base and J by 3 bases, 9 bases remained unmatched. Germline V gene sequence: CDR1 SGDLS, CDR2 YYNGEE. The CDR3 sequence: CASSVLSDRDNYEQYF. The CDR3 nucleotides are TGTGCCAGCAGCGTACTCTCGGACAGGGACAACTACGAGCAGTACTTC.

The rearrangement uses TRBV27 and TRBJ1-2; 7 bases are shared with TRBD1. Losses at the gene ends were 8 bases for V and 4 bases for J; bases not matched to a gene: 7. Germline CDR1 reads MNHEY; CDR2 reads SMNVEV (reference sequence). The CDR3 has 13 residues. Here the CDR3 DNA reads TGTGCCAGCGGTCAGGGACAGACCTATGGCTACACCTTC. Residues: CASGQGQTYGYTF.

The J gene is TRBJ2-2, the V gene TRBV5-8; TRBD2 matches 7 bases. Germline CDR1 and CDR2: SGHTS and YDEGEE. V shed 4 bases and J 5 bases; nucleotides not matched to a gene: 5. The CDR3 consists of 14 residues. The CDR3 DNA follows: TGTGCCAGCAGCCGGACTAGAGGGACCGGGGAGCTGTTTTTT. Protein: CASSRTRGTGELFF.

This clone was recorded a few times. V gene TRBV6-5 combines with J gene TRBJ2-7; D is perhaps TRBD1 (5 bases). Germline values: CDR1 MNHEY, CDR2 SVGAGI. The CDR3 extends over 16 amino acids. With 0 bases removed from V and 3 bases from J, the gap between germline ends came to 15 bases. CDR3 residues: CASSYSVTGSLYEQYF. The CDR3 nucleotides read TGTGCCAGCAGTTACTCCGTCACAGGTAGCCTCTACGAGCAGTACTTC.

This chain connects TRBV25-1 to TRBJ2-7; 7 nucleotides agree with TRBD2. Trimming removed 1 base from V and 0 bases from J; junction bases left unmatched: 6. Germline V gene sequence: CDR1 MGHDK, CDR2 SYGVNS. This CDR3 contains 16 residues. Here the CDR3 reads CASSEWEGLSSYEQYF. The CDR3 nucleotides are TGTGCCAGCAGTGAATGGGAGGGACTAAGCTCCTACGAGCAGTACTTC.

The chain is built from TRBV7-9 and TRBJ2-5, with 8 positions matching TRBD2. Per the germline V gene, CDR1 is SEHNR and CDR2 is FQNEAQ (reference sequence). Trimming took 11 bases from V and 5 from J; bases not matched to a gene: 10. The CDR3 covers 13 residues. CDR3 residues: CAGSSGSTETQYF. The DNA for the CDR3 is TGTGCCGGGTCCAGCGGGAGCACCGAGACCCAGTACTTC.